The 13 T cell receptor beta chains below come from one sample, sequenced in a study of CD8 T cells in ankylosing spondylitis. Study results and caveats: Roughly 8 highly homologous variants formed a TCR beta motif that appeared characteristic of ankylosing spondylitis blood.

TCRdb independently ran MiXCR on the 5' RACE reads; one entry per CDR3 protein. The sample lists 450,000 or so distinct CDR3 sequences; 20% to 30% were seen once. These receptors' antigens are unknown. Material: blood, either unsorted or a sorted T cell fraction (not recorded which). These receptors came from a male donor with ankylosing spondylitis.

Many counts were recorded for this clonotype. This chain joins TRBV12-3 or TRBV12-4 and TRBJ2-3, with 8 bases lining up with TRBD2. V was pared by 5 bases and J by 9 bases, with 16 bases of the junction left unmatched. There are 16 residues in the CDR3. This CDR3 reads CASSPRGGGGPRTQYF. CDR3 sequence (DNA): TGTGCCAGCAGTCCCCGGGGGGGGGGAGGGCCGAGAACGCAGTATTTT.

This clonotype has just a few counts. Here the CDR3 DNA reads TGTGCCAGCAGCTTCTCCGGACAGGTTCAGACCTACAATGAGCAGTTCTTC. It is translated as CASSFSGQVQTYNEQFF. The chain is built from TRBV5-6 and TRBJ2-1; 7 positions agree with TRBD1. Trimming removed 2 bases from V and 2 bases from J; junction bases left unmatched: 10. Germline V gives CDR1 SGHDT, CDR2 YYEEEE. The CDR3 length is 17 residues.

This clonotype occurred a few times. The chain is built from TRBV30 and TRBJ1-4; 7 nucleotides agree with TRBD1. The V gene's germline CDR1 is GTSNPN and CDR2 SVGIG (reference sequence). V shed 1 base, J shed 10 bases, and the junction held 6 bases outside the gene matches. This CDR3 contains 13 residues. In DNA, the CDR3 is TGTGCCTGGAGTGATCAGGGGGTTGGAAAACTGTTTTTT. It specifies CAWSDQGVGKLFF.

The CDR3 DNA follows: TGTGCCAGCAGTGGGGGCTACCACTATGGCTACACCTTC. As protein: CASSGGYHYGYTF. V usage is TRBV27 and J usage is TRBJ1-2, with D maybe TRBD1 (6 bases). Per germline, CDR1 MNHEY and CDR2 SMNVEV (reference sequence). V was trimmed by 5 bases and J by 3 bases, leaving 10 bases between them. This CDR3 has 13 residues.

The chain recombines TRBV21-1 with TRBJ1-4; TRBD1 reflects the table's D call only, with no check against the DNA. TRBV21-1 is marked as a pseudogene. There are 20 residues in the CDR3. The CDR3 nucleotides read TGTGCCAGCAGCAAAGTTTACGGGGACAGGGTGGAATCAACTAATGAAAAACTGTTTTTT. Translating gives CASSKVYGDRVESTNEKLFF.

V usage is TRBV5-6 and J usage is TRBJ1-2; tentative D call: TRBD1 (5 bases). This CDR3 has 14 residues. From germline, CDR1 is SGHDT and CDR2 YYEEEE. The ends were cut back, 0 bases at V and 4 bases at J, with 10 bases in the middle. The CDR3 nucleotides are TGTGCCAGCAGCTTGGGACAGCTTGGCTATGGCTACACCTTC. Amino acid sequence: CASSLGQLGYGYTF.

This clonotype was recorded a few times. The chain recombines TRBV27 with TRBJ2-1; 7 nucleotides match TRBD2. This CDR3 is built from 18 residues. After removal of 3 bases from V and 4 bases from J, the junction contained 15 bases not matched to a gene. CDR1 and CDR2 (germline): MNHEY, SMNVEV (reference sequence). CDR3 sequence: CASSLRPTGTNSYNEQFF. In DNA form, the CDR3 reads TGTGCCAGCAGTTTGAGACCAACCGGGACTAACTCTTACAATGAGCAGTTCTTC.

The chain is built from TRBV20-1 and TRBJ1-1; D possibly corresponds to TRBD1 (5 bases). Trimming cost V 3 bases and J 0 bases, with 8 bases left between them. The germline V gene encodes CDR1 DFQATT and CDR2 SNEGSKA (reference sequence). This CDR3 region has 13 residues. CDR3: CSASGGMNTEAFF. The DNA of the CDR3 is TGCAGTGCTAGTGGGGGGATGAACACTGAAGCTTTCTTT.

This clonotype was observed a handful of times. The chain has TRBV3-1 and TRBJ1-1, with D possibly TRBD1 on 5 matching bases. The V and J ends lost 0 bases and 12 bases respectively, with 17 bases between them. The germline V gene encodes CDR1 LGHDT and CDR2 YNNKEL (reference sequence). The CDR3 covers 14 residues. CDR3 in amino acids: CASSQDWGNRSPFF. The DNA of the CDR3 is TGTGCCAGCAGCCAAGACTGGGGGAATAGGTCTCCTTTCTTT. Full variable domain (rest looked up from reference TRBV3-1 and TRBJ1-1): DTAVSQTPKYLVTQMGNDKSIKCEQNLGHDTMYWYKQDSKKFLKIMFSYNNKELIINETVPNRFSPKSPDKAHLNLHINSLELGDSAVYFCASSQDWGNRSPFFGQGTRLTVV.

This chain joins TRBV10-3 and TRBJ2-7; 7 positions agree with TRBD1. The CDR3 has 13 residues. The germline CDR1 and CDR2 sequences are ENHRY and SYGVKD. The V segment lost 4 bases and the J segment 4 bases; nucleotides outside the gene matches: 4. The CDR3 DNA is TGTGCCATCAGTGCGGTACAGGGGTACGAGCAGTACGTC. This encodes CAISAVQGYEQYV.

This clonotype appeared a few times. CDR3 bases: TGCGCCAGCAGCTTGGATTCGGGGGCCCCCTACGAGCAGTACTTC. It yields the protein CASSLDSGAPYEQYF. This chain uses TRBV5-1 with TRBJ2-7; possibly TRBD1 or TRBD2 for D (6 bases each). Trimming took 0 bases from V and 2 from J, leaving 12 bases between them. CDR3 size: 15 residues. Germline CDR1 SGHRS, CDR2 YFSETQ.

The chain carries TRBV7-6 and TRBJ2-1; a weak D match, TRBD1 (6 bases). The germline V gene has CDR1 SGHVS and CDR2 FNYEAQ. This CDR3 comprises 16 residues. V was shortened by 0 bases and J by 4 bases, with 13 bases between the two germline ends. The CDR3 loop is CASSLADLGGYNEQFF. The DNA for the CDR3 is TGTGCCAGCAGCTTAGCGGATTTAGGGGGATACAATGAGCAGTTCTTC.

The chain uses TRBV6-1 and TRBJ1-2, with D unresolved. The germline CDR1 and CDR2 sequences are MNHNS and SASEGT. V gave up 1 base and J gave up 4 bases, with 7 bases separating them. This CDR3 region has 13 residues. The CDR3 bases are TGTGCCAGCAGTGAAGGAGGCTTCTATGGCTACACCTTC. It encodes CASSEGGFYGYTF.